This is a list of T cell receptor beta chains from one sample in a study of blood T cell repertoires in COVID-19. Clones were sequenced by immunoSEQ multiplex PCR, and TCRdb holds only the in-frame ones, with some missing. The data hold 150,000 or so clones, with more than 75% observed a single time. What was sequenced was peripheral blood. The receptors come from an elderly man with acute or convalescent COVID-19. The CDR3 runs from the conserved cysteine through the conserved F or W. A D gene is named only where the DNA matches it firmly. A row's size may be missing; if present it is once, few, many or a size class.

D,V,size,J,CDR3,DNA
TRBD1,TRBV5-1,-,TRBJ2-2,CASSLGDSSTGELFF,TGCGCCAGCAGCTTGGGGGACAGCTCCACCGGGGAGCTGTTTTTT
-,TRBV14,-,TRBJ2-1,CASSQGGAINGEQFF,TGTGCCAGCAGCCAAGGTGGGGCAATTAATGGTGAGCAGTTCTTC
TRBD1,TRBV7-2,-,TRBJ2-2,CASSRGQGNTGELFF,TGTGCCAGCAGCAGGGGACAGGGTAACACCGGGGAGCTGTTTTTT
-,TRBV28,-,TRBJ1-3,CASSLGENTIYF,TGTGCCAGCAGTTTGGGAGAAAACACCATATATTTT
TRBD1,TRBV6-5,-,TRBJ1-6,CASRLDRQWSPLHF,TGTGCCAGCAGATTGGACAGGCAGTGGTCACCCCTCCACTTT
-,TRBV7-9,-,TRBJ2-5,CASSLDPGQETQYF,TGTGCCAGCAGCTTAGACCCAGGGCAAGAGACCCAGTACTTC
-,TRBV24-1,-,TRBJ1-4,CATSDSDTNEKLFF,TGTGCCACCAGTGATTCGGACACGAATGAAAAACTGTTTTTT
-,TRBV7-8,-,TRBJ1-6,CASRRGSNNSPLHF,TGTGCCAGCAGACGCGGTTCCAATAATTCACCCCTCCACTTT
-,TRBV6-1,-,TRBJ1-5,CASSEAKWPVGNQPQHF,TGTGCCAGCAGTGAAGCGAAGTGGCCGGTCGGGAATCAGCCCCAGCATTTT
TRBD1,TRBV9,-,TRBJ2-1,CASSGQGRLNEQFF,TGTGCCAGCAGCGGACAGGGCCGCCTGAATGAGCAGTTCTTC
-,TRBV2,-,TRBJ2-5,CASCFDLRETQYF,TGTGCCAGCTGTTTCGACCTGCGGGAGACCCAGTACTTC
TRBD1,TRBV30,-,TRBJ2-3,CAWRRTGGLYF,TGTGCCTGGAGACGGACAGGGGGACTGTATTTT
-,TRBV6-5,once,TRBJ2-7,CASSSSGTYEQYF,TGTGCCAGCTCGAGCTCTGGTACCTACGAGCAGTACTTC
-,TRBV30,-,TRBJ2-3,CAWVSGNTDTQYF,TGTGCCTGGGTTAGCGGAAACACAGATACGCAGTATTTT
TRBD2,TRBV5-4,-,TRBJ2-1,CASSFGLAGGRGQFF,TGTGCCAGCAGCTTCGGGCTAGCGGGAGGACGGGGACAGTTCTTC
TRBD1,TRBV2,-,TRBJ1-2,CASRLGQTNYGYTF,TGTGCCAGCAGGCTGGGACAGACTAACTATGGCTACACCTTC
-,TRBV18,-,TRBJ2-2,CASSQVTGNTGELFF,TGTGCCAGCTCACAAGTTACAGGGAACACCGGGGAGCTGTTTTTT
-,TRBV3-1/TRBV3-2,-,TRBJ1-1,CASSQVSGTEAFF,TGTGCCAGCAGCCAAGTATCAGGGACTGAAGCTTTCTTT
-,TRBV30,-,TRBJ1-1,CAWRDSYTEAFF,TGTGCCTGGAGGGACAGCTACACTGAAGCTTTCTTT
-,TRBV12-3/TRBV12-4,-,TRBJ1-2,CASSADSKYGYTF,TGTGCCAGCAGCGCGGACAGCAAATATGGCTACACCTTC
-,TRBV19,few,TRBJ2-1,CASSITGRPYNEQFF,TGTGCCAGTAGTATAACCGGGAGACCCTACAATGAGCAGTTCTTC
-,TRBV12-3/TRBV12-4,-,TRBJ1-6,CASSPLNNSPLHF,TGTGCCAGCAGCCCCTTAAATAATTCACCCCTCCACTTT
TRBD2,TRBV7-2,-,TRBJ2-1,CASSLDSGGGLNEQFF,TGTGCCAGCAGCTTAGATTCCGGCGGGGGGCTCAATGAGCAGTTCTTC
TRBD1,TRBV6-6,-,TRBJ1-3,CASRKTGSGNTIYF,TGTGCCAGCAGGAAGACAGGGTCTGGAAACACCATATATTTT
TRBD2,TRBV6-2/TRBV6-3,-,TRBJ2-1,CASSYRGLAYNEQFF,TGTGCCAGCAGTTACAGGGGACTAGCGTACAATGAGCAGTTCTTC
-,TRBV5-1,-,TRBJ2-3,CASSLVVNRADTQYF,TGCGCCAGCAGCTTGGTAGTTAATAGAGCAGATACGCAGTATTTT
-,TRBV5-4,-,TRBJ1-1,CASSAGGGVGTEAFF,TGTGCCAGCAGCGCCGGAGGTGGGGTAGGTACTGAAGCTTTCTTT
TRBD1,TRBV7-9,once,TRBJ2-7,CASSLGDRVGTEQYF,TGTGCCAGCAGCTTAGGGGACAGGGTTGGAACCGAGCAGTACTTC
TRBD1,TRBV5-1,-,TRBJ2-1,CASSLGQASYNEQFF,TGCGCCAGCAGCCTTGGACAGGCCTCCTACAATGAGCAGTTCTTC
TRBD2,TRBV5-1,-,TRBJ2-3,CASRLGTSAYTQYF,TGCGCCAGCAGACTTGGGACTAGCGCATATACGCAGTATTTT
-,TRBV7-9,-,TRBJ1-2,CASSLESAVLDNYGYTF,TGTGCCAGCAGCTTAGAGAGTGCGGTACTAGATAACTATGGCTACACCTTC
-,TRBV4-2,-,TRBJ1-5,CASSQLGQTNQPQHF,TGTGCCAGCAGCCAGCTCGGACAGACCAATCAGCCCCAGCATTTT
TRBD1,TRBV18,-,TRBJ2-7,CASSPRTGEPYEQYF,TGTGCCAGCTCACCACGGACAGGGGAACCTTACGAGCAGTACTTC
-,TRBV24-1,-,TRBJ2-7,CATSDSISYEQYF,TGTGCCACCAGTGATTCTATCTCCTACGAGCAGTACTTC
-,TRBV11-2,-,TRBJ2-1,CASSLTRQLGGFNEQFF,TGTGCCAGCAGCTTAACGAGGCAACTAGGGGGATTTAATGAGCAGTTCTTC
-,TRBV9,-,TRBJ1-3,CASSVTQGAGNTIYF,TGTGCCAGCAGCGTAACACAGGGAGCCGGAAACACCATATATTTT
-,TRBV6-1,-,TRBJ2-7,CASSEVSGPYEQYF,TGTGCCAGCAGTGAAGTTAGCGGCCCCTACGAGCAGTACTTC
TRBD1,TRBV5-1,-,TRBJ2-7,CASSSGTGPLEQYF,TGCGCCAGCAGCTCAGGGACAGGACCTCTCGAGCAGTACTTC
TRBD2,TRBV28,-,TRBJ2-7,CASSPAGTSGRGEQYF,TGTGCCAGCAGTCCCGCCGGGACTAGCGGGAGGGGGGAGCAGTACTTC
-,TRBV7-2,-,TRBJ2-3,CASSALVLADTQYF,TGTGCCAGCAGCGCTCTAGTGCTCGCAGATACGCAGTATTTT
TRBD1,TRBV4-1,-,TRBJ1-5,CASSQETGPANQPQHF,TGCGCCAGCAGCCAAGAGACAGGGCCGGCCAATCAGCCCCAGCATTTT
TRBD1,TRBV5-1,-,TRBJ1-6,CASTIGGRGQGNSPLHF,TGCGCCAGCACCATAGGTGGCAGGGGGCAGGGTAATTCACCCCTCCACTTT
TRBD2,TRBV2,-,TRBJ2-1,CASRLGGLNYNEQFF,TGTGCCAGCAGACTCGGGGGACTAAACTACAATGAGCAGTTCTTC